This passage covers 26 T cell receptor beta chains from one sample sequenced in a study of lymphopenia after photon versus proton radiotherapy. Assay used: immunoSEQ multiplex PCR; TCRdb lists only in-frame clones, some missing. The sample carries about 26,000 clones, under 85% recorded once. The sample in question was peripheral blood, obtained from a patient treated with photon-based radiotherapy. The receptors derive from a woman aged 45-59 years with pancreatic cancer.

The V call is TRBV5-6, the J call TRBJ2-6, with unresolved D. Between the trimmed V and J ends, which lost 4 bases and 2 bases, there was a span of 7 bases. This CDR3 region has 14 residues. Per the germline V gene, CDR1 is SGHDT and CDR2 is YYEEEE. The CDR3 DNA reads as TGTGCCAGCAGCCTTTTACCTGGGGCCAACGTCCTGACTTTC. This sequence encodes CASSLLPGANVLTF.

Here the CDR3 DNA reads TGTGCCAGCAGCCAAGGTAGCGGCCTATACTACAATGAGCAGTTCTTC. This codes for CASSQGSGLYYNEQFF. The chain links TRBV14 to TRBJ2-1, with D possibly matching TRBD2 (6 bases). V lost 1 base and J 3 bases, leaving 13 bases between the germline ends. Germline V gene sequence: CDR1 SGHDN, CDR2 FVKESK. The CDR3 is made up of 16 amino acids.

The gene calls are TRBV10-3 and TRBJ2-2; the D gene is possibly TRBD1 (5 bases). V shed 2 bases and J shed 7 bases, with 23 bases lying between them. There are 18 residues in the CDR3. Germline lookup yields CDR1 ENHRY and CDR2 SYGVKD. CDR3 coding DNA: TGTGCCATCAGTGAGGCCAGCAGGGATGGGATTCCCATCGGGGAGCTGTTTTTT. As protein: CAISEASRDGIPIGELFF.

This clone was observed a few times. The chain recombines TRBV19 with TRBJ1-5, with D perhaps TRBD1 (5 bases). Trimming removed 4 bases from V and 4 bases from J, with 8 bases in between. Germline CDR1 LNHDA, CDR2 SQIVND (reference sequence). This CDR3 contains 13 residues. Here the CDR3 DNA reads TGTGCCAGTAGTAAGGGGCTAAATCAGCCCCAGCATTTT. The encoded protein is CASSKGLNQPQHF.

The V gene is TRBV2, the J gene TRBJ1-5, with a possible D match to TRBD1 (5 bases). From germline, CDR1 is SNHLY and CDR2 FYNNEI. Deletions cut 5 bases from V and 3 bases from J, with 14 bases between. The CDR3 totals 15 residues. CDR3 DNA sequence: TGTGCCAGCAGTAAGACCACAGGAGCCAATCAGCCCCAGCATTTT. It encodes CASSKTTGANQPQHF.

This rearrangement joins TRBV7-2 to TRBJ2-7; D is unclear. The V gene's germline CDR1 is SGHTA and CDR2 FQGNSA. The CDR3 totals 12 residues. V lost 6 bases and J lost 7, with 13 bases in between. The CDR3 coding sequence is TGTGCCAGCAGTCTTAGTAGGAATGAGCAGTACTTC. It is translated as CASSLSRNEQYF.

The J gene is TRBJ2-2, the V gene TRBV5-1; the match to TRBD2 covers 15 bases. Germline V gene data show CDR1 as SGHRS and CDR2 as YFSETQ. The V and J ends lost 4 bases and 4 bases, in that order; junction bases with no gene match: 11. The CDR3 is 19 amino acids. The CDR3 DNA sequence: TGCGCCAGCAGCGCCTCCGGGACTAGCGGGAGGCGGGGCACCGGGGAGCTGTTTTTT. Translated: CASSASGTSGRRGTGELFF.

This sequence joins TRBV29-1 and TRBJ2-7; TRBD2 matches at 7 bases. The CDR3 contains 12 residues. Germline V gives CDR1 SQVTM, CDR2 ANQGSEA. The trim removed 2 bases at V and 3 bases at J, leaving 1 base unmatched. CDR3 nucleotide sequence: TGCAGCGTTGAACTAGCGGACTACGAGCAGTACTTC. This translates into CSVELADYEQYF.

This clone occurred once. This chain connects TRBV7-9 to TRBJ2-3; 7 bases align to TRBD1. The CDR3 contains 16 residues. After removal of 2 bases from V and 2 bases from J, the junction contained 7 bases not matched to a gene. Germline CDR1 reads SEHNR; CDR2 reads FQNEAQ (reference sequence). DNA for the CDR3: TGTGCCAGCAGCTTAAAACAGGGGCTATACACAGATACGCAGTATTTT. Its translation is CASSLKQGLYTDTQYF. Full variable domain (outside the CDR3, taken from reference TRBV7-9 and TRBJ2-3): DTGVSQNPRHKITKRGQNVTFRCDPISEHNRLYWYRQTLGQGPEFLTYFQNEAQLEKSRLLSDRFSAERPKGSFSTLEIQRTEQGDSAMYLCASSLKQGLYTDTQYFGPGTRLTVL.

This chain uses TRBV27 with TRBJ2-7; TRBD1 matches 12 bases. This CDR3 contains 16 residues. V shed 4 bases and J 7 bases; nucleotides not matched to a gene: 11. Germline V gene lookup returns CDR1 MNHEY and CDR2 SMNVEV (reference sequence). CDR3 region: CASSSKGQGAKLEQYF. The DNA of the CDR3 is TGTGCCAGCAGTTCAAAGGGACAGGGGGCTAAATTGGAGCAGTACTTC.

This chain links TRBV4-3 with TRBJ1-2; D remains ambiguous. The germline V and J ends were trimmed by 1 base and 4 bases, with 16 bases remaining between them. The CDR3 totals 16 residues. Per germline, CDR1 LGHNA and CDR2 YSLEER. CDR3 loop: CASSQVPEGNLYGYTF. The DNA of the CDR3 is TGCGCCAGCAGCCAAGTCCCGGAGGGCAACCTCTATGGCTACACCTTC.

This chain joins TRBV9 and TRBJ2-5; unclear D gene. This CDR3 is built from 16 residues. With 2 bases removed from V and 3 bases from J, the gap between germline ends came to 17 bases. The V gene's germline CDR1 is SGDLS and CDR2 YYNGEE. Here the CDR3 reads CASSVDLVGLKETQYF. In DNA form, the CDR3 reads TGTGCCAGCAGCGTCGACTTAGTTGGATTAAAAGAGACCCAGTACTTC.

This chain uses TRBV2 with TRBJ2-1; 7 nucleotides line up with TRBD1. The CDR3 runs 13 residues. Germline V gene lookup returns CDR1 SNHLY and CDR2 FYNNEI. Trimming cost V 9 bases and J 4 bases; bases outside gene matches: 6. CDR3 region: CASAGTEYNEQFF. For the CDR3, the DNA is TGTGCCAGTGCCGGGACAGAGTACAATGAGCAGTTCTTC.

This clone showed up just a few times. The chain combines TRBV11-3 with TRBJ2-2; the D is unclear. With 3 bases removed from V and 3 bases from J, the gap between germline ends came to 14 bases. Germline V lookup: CDR1 SGHNT, CDR2 YENEEA. The CDR3 is made up of 16 amino acids. CDR3 sequence: CASSFMSQVDTGELFF. As DNA, the CDR3 is TGTGCCAGCAGCTTCATGTCTCAAGTGGACACCGGGGAGCTGTTTTTT.

The J gene is TRBJ2-3, the V gene TRBV27; D uncertain. The CDR3 has 15 residues. Trimming removed 7 bases from V and 2 bases from J, with 16 bases in between. The germline CDR1 and CDR2 sequences are MNHEY and SMNVEV (reference sequence). Written as DNA, the CDR3 is TGTGCCAGCAACCCGGCCGGGCTCCACACAGATACGCAGTATTTT. Its translation: CASNPAGLHTDTQYF.

This clone was counted once. The chain joins TRBV19 to TRBJ1-1; tentatively, D is TRBD1 (5 bases). The V end was cut by 5 bases, the J end by 0 bases, with 13 bases between. The CDR3 is 15 residues long. Germline values: CDR1 LNHDA, CDR2 SQIVND (reference sequence). The CDR3 nucleotides are TGTGCCAGTAGTGGCCAGGGCCTCATGAACACTGAAGCTTTCTTT. Protein product: CASSGQGLMNTEAFF.

This clone has only one observation. The chain combines TRBV2 with TRBJ2-1; 13 positions agree with TRBD2. This CDR3 region has 15 residues. The J segment lost 3 bases and the V segment lost 9 bases, leaving 5 bases of the junction unmatched. Germline loops: CDR1 SNHLY, CDR2 FYNNEI. CDR3 in amino acids: CARAGTSGIYNEQFF. The CDR3 DNA follows: TGTGCCAGAGCCGGGACTAGCGGGATCTACAATGAGCAGTTCTTC.

The rearrangement links TRBV7-9 to TRBJ2-7, with 7 bases aligning to TRBD2. Germline CDR1 and CDR2: SEHNR and FQNEAQ (reference sequence). The V gene end was trimmed by 5 bases and the J gene end by 3 bases; junction bases not matched to a gene: 16. This CDR3 is 17 amino acids long. In nucleotides, the CDR3 is TGTGCCAGCAGCCCGAGTCGGGGGGAAGTAATGCTCTACGAGCAGTACTTC. Translated: CASSPSRGEVMLYEQYF.

This clone showed up just once. V is TRBV4-1 and J is TRBJ2-2, with 11 bases fitting TRBD2. This CDR3 is built from 15 residues. The ends lost 4 bases at V and 5 bases at J; junction bases unmatched: 3. Per the germline V gene, CDR1 is MGHRA and CDR2 is YSYEKL. DNA of the CDR3: TGCGCCAGCAGCCCGACTAGCGGGGTTACCGGGGAGCTGTTTTTT. Translated: CASSPTSGVTGELFF.

The J gene is TRBJ1-1, the V gene TRBV7-6; 10 positions agree with TRBD1. The V gene's germline CDR1 is SGHVS and CDR2 FNYEAQ. The CDR3 is 14 residues long. Trimming cost V 4 bases and J 11 bases; bases outside gene matches: 10. Here the CDR3 reads CASSYRTGGVMAFF. The CDR3 bases are TGTGCCAGCAGCTACAGGACAGGGGGGGTGATGGCTTTCTTT.

V gene TRBV19 combines with J gene TRBJ2-7, with 12 bases lining up with TRBD1. Germline V gene data show CDR1 as LNHDA and CDR2 as SQIVND (reference sequence). The CDR3 runs to 15 residues. V gave up 5 bases and J gave up 7 bases; unmatched junction bases: 9. CDR3: CASSPPGTGGREQYF. CDR3 bases: TGTGCCAGTAGTCCCCCCGGGACAGGGGGCAGAGAGCAGTACTTC.

A few counts support this clone. The J gene is TRBJ2-7, the V gene TRBV19; 7 bases align to TRBD1. There are 12 residues in the CDR3. The J segment lost 2 bases and the V segment lost 10 bases, leaving 5 bases of the junction unmatched. CDR1 is LNHDA and CDR2 is SQIVND in the germline V gene (reference sequence). The CDR3 sequence is CATRGGTYEQYF. The CDR3 DNA follows: TGTGCCACCCGAGGGGGCACCTACGAGCAGTACTTC.

V usage is TRBV7-6 and J usage is TRBJ2-7, with 14 bases fitting TRBD2. This CDR3 is built from 15 residues. J gave up 2 bases and V 5 bases, and 2 bases lay outside the gene matches. CDR1 and CDR2 (germline): SGHVS, FNYEAQ. CDR3: CASSETSGRAYEQYF. CDR3 nucleotides: TGTGCCAGCAGCGAGACTAGCGGGAGGGCCTACGAGCAGTACTTC.

The V gene is TRBV6-6, the J gene TRBJ1-2; 7 bases map to TRBD1. The CDR3 contains 15 residues. Unmatched junction bases numbered 2, after V lost 0 bases and J lost 1 base. Germline V CDR1 and CDR2: MNHNY, SVGAGI (reference sequence). The CDR3: CASSYSGQLNYGYTF. The DNA of the CDR3 is TGTGCCAGCAGTTACTCGGGACAGCTTAACTATGGCTACACCTTC.

This clone showed up just once. This sequence joins TRBV6-5 and TRBJ1-1; D is unresolved. The germline gives CDR1 MNHEY, CDR2 SVGAGI. With 3 bases removed from V and 0 bases from J, the gap between germline ends came to 11 bases. The CDR3 sequence is 15 residues long. The CDR3 protein is CASSYLGGLNTEAFF. DNA of the CDR3: TGTGCCAGCAGTTATCTAGGCGGATTGAACACTGAAGCTTTCTTT.

J is TRBJ2-7 and V is TRBV18; 11 bases line up with TRBD2. CDR1 is KGHSH, CDR2 LQKENI, per germline. V was clipped by 4 bases and J by 5 bases; unmatched bases: 13. The CDR3 runs to 17 residues. Here the CDR3 reads CASSQGGSGLAEDEQYF. The CDR3 bases are TGTGCCAGCTCACAGGGGGGATCGGGACTAGCGGAGGACGAGCAGTACTTC.